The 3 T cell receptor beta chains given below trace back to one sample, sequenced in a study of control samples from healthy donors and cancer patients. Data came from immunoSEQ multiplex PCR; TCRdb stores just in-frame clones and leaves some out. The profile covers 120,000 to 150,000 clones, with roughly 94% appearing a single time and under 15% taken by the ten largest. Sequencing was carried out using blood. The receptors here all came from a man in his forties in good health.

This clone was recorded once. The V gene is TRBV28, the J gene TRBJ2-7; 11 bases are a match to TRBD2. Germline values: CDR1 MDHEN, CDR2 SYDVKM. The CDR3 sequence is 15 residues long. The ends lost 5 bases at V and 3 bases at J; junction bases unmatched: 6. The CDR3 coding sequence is TGTGCCAGCAGTACACTAGCGGGAGACCTCTACGAGCAGTACTTC. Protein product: CASSTLAGDLYEQYF.

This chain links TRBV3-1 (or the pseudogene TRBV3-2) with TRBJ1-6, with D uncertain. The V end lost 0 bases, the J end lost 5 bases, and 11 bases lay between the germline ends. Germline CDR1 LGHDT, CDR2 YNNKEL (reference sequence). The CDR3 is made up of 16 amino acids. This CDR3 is CASSQEIGSNNSPLHF. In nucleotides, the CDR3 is TGTGCCAGCAGCCAAGAGATAGGGTCCAATAATTCACCCCTCCACTTT.

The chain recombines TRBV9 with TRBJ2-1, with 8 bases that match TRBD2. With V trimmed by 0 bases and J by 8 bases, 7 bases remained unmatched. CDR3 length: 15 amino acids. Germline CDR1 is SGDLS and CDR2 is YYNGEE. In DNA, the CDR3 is TGTGCCAGCAGCGTAGATCGGGAGGGCAAGGATGAGCAGTTCTTC. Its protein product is CASSVDREGKDEQFF.